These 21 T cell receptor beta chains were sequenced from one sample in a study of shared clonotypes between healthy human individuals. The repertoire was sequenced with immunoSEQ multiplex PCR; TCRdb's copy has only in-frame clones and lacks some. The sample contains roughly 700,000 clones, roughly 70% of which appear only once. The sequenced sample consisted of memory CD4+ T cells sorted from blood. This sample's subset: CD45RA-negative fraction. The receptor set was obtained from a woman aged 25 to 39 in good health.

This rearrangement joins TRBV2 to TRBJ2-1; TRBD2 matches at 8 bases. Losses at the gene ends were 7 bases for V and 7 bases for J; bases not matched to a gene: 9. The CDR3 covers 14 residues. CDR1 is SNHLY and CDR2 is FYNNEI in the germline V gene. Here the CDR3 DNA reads TGTGCCAGCATGATGCGGGAGGCCAAGAATGAGCAGTTCTTC. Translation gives CASMMREAKNEQFF.

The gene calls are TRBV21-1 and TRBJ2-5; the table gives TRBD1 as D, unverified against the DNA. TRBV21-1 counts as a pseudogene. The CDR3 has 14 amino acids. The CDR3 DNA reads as TGTGCCAGCAGCAAAGCTCAGGGAATGGAGACCCAGTACTTC. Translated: CASSKAQGMETQYF.

The CDR3 spells CASSEGWTTSRDEQFF. CDR3 DNA sequence: TGTGCCAGCAGTGAAGGTTGGACGACATCAAGGGATGAGCAGTTCTTC. The rearrangement joins TRBV2 to TRBJ2-1; no definite D call. The V gene's germline CDR1 is SNHLY and CDR2 FYNNEI. With 1 base removed from V and 8 bases from J, the gap between germline ends came to 18 bases. CDR3 size: 16 residues.

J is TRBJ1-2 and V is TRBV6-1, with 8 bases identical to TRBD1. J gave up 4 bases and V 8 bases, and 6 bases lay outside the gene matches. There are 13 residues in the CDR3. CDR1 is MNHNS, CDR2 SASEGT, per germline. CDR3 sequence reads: CASDRDRSYGYTF. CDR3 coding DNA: TGTGCCAGCGACCGGGACAGGAGCTATGGCTACACCTTC.

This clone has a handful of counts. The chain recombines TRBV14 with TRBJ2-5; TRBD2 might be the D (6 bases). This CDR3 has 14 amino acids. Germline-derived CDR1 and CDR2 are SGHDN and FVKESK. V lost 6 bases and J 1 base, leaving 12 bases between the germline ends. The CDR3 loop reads CASSRREFQETQYF. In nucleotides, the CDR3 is TGTGCCAGCAGTCGACGGGAGTTCCAAGAGACCCAGTACTTC.

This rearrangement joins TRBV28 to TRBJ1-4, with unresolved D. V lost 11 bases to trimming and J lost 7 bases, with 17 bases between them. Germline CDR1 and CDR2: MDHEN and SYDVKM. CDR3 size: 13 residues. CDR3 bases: TGTGCCTCTAGGGTAGGAACCGGTGAAAAACTGTTTTTT. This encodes CASRVGTGEKLFF.

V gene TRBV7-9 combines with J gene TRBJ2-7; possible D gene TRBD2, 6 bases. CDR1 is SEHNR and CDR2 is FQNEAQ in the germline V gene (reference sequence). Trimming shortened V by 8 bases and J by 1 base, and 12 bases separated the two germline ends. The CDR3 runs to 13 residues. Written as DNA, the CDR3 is TGTGCCAGCGGCGGGGATTCTTCCTACGAGCAGTACTTC. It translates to CASGGDSSYEQYF.

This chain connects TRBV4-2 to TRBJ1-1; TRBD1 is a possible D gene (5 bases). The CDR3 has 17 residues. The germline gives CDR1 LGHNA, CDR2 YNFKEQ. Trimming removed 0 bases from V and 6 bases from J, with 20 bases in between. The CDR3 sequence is CASSQDVLGAGRAEAFF. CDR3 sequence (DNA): TGTGCCAGCAGCCAAGATGTTCTAGGGGCCGGGAGGGCTGAAGCTTTCTTT.

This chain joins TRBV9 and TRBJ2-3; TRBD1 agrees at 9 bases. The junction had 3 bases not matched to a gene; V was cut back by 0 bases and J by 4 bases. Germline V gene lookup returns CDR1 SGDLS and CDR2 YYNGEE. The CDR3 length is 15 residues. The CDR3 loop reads CASSVDRGRADTQYF. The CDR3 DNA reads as TGTGCCAGCAGCGTAGACAGGGGGCGGGCAGATACGCAGTATTTT.

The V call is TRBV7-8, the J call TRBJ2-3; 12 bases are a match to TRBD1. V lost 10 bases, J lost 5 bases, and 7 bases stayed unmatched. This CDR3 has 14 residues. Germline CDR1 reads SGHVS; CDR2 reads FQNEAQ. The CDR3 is CATRWDRGLDTQYF. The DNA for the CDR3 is TGTGCCACCCGATGGGACAGGGGGCTAGATACGCAGTATTTT. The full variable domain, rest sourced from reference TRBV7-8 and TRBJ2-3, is GAGVSQSPRYKVAKRGQDVALRCDPISGHVSLFWYQQALGQGPEFLTYFQNEAQLDKSGLPSDRFFAERPEGSVSTLKIQRTQQEDSAVYLCATRWDRGLDTQYFGPGTRLTVL.

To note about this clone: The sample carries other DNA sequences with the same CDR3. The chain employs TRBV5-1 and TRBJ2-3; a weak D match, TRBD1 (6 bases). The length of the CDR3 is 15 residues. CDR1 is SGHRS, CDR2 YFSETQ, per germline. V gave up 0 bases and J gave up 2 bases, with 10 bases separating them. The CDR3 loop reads CASSLVGQPTDTQYF. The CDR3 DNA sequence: TGCGCCAGCAGCTTGGTTGGACAGCCCACAGATACGCAGTATTTT.

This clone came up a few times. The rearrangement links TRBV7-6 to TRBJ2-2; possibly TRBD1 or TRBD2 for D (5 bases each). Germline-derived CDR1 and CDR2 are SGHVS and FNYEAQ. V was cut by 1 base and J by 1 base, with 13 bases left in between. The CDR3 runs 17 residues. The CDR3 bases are TGTGCCAGCAGCTTAGAACGTACGGGGCTGAACACCGGGGAGCTGTTTTTT. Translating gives CASSLERTGLNTGELFF.

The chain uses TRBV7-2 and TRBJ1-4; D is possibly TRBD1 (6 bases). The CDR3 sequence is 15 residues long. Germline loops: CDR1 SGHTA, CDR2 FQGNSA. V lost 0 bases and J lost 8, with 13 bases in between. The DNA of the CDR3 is TGTGCCAGCAGCTTAGCCCGGGGGGCTGGGGAAAAACTGTTTTTT. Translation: CASSLARGAGEKLFF.

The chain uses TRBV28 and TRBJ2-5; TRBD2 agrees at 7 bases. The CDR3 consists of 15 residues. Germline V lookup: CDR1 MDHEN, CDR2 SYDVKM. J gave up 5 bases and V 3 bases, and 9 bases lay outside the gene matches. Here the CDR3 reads CASSFRGVRSETQYF. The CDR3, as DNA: TGTGCCAGCAGTTTCCGGGGGGTTCGATCCGAGACCCAGTACTTC.

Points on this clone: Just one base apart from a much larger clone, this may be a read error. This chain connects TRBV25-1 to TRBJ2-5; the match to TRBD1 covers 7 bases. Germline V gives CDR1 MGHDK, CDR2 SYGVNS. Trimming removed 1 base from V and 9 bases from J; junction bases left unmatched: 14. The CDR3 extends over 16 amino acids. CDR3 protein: CASSEFWDSDLGAQYF. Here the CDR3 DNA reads TGTGCCAGCAGTGAATTTTGGGACAGCGACCTAGGAGCCCAGTACTTC.

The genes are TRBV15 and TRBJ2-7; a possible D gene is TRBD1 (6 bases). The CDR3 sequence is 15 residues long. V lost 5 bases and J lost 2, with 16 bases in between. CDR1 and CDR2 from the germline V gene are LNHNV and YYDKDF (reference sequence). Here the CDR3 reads CATSGTQGGPYEQYF. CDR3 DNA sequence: TGTGCCACCAGCGGAACACAGGGTGGACCCTACGAGCAGTACTTC.

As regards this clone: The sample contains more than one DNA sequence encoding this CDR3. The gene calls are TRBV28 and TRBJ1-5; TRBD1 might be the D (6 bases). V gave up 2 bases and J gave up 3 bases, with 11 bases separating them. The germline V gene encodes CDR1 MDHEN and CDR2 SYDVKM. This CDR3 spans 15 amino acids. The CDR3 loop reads CASSLAGAFNQPQHF. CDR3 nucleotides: TGTGCCAGCAGTTTAGCGGGGGCCTTCAATCAGCCCCAGCATTTT. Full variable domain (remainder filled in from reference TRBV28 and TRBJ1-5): DVKVTQSSRYLVKRTGEKVFLECVQDMDHENMFWYRQDPGLGLRLIYFSYDVKMKEKGDIPEGYSVSREKKERFSLILESASTNQTSMYLCASSLAGAFNQPQHFGDGTRLSIL.

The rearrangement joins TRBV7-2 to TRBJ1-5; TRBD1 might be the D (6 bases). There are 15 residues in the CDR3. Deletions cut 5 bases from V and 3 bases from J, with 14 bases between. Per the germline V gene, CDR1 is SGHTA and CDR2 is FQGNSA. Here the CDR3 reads CASSIGGGPNQPQHF. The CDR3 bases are TGTGCCAGCAGCATCGGAGGGGGACCCAATCAGCCCCAGCATTTT.

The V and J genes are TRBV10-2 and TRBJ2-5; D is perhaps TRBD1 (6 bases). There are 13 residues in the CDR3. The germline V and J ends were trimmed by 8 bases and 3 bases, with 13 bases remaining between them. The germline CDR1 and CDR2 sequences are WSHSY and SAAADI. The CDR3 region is CASRSRGKETQYF. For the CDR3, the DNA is TGCGCCAGCCGATCCAGGGGTAAAGAGACCCAGTACTTC.

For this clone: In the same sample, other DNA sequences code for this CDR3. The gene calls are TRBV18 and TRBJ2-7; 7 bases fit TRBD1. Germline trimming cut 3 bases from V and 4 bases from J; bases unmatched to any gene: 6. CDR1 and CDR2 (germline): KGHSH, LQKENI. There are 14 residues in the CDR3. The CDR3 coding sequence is TGTGCCAGCTCACCCCGGCAGGGGGTATACGAGCAGTACTTC. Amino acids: CASSPRQGVYEQYF.

The CDR3 sequence is CASSPGAGYSGRGQPQHF. The CDR3 DNA reads as TGTGCCAGCAGCCCCGGCGCAGGGTACTCCGGTCGGGGTCAGCCCCAGCATTTT. The rearrangement links TRBV28 to TRBJ1-5; tentatively, D is TRBD1 (5 bases). The germline CDR1 and CDR2 sequences are MDHEN and SYDVKM. The V end was cut by 6 bases, the J end by 6 bases, with 27 bases between. This CDR3 spans 18 amino acids.